This T cell receptor (beta chain) was sequenced for a study of blood T cell repertoires in COVID-19 (dated by TCRdb to 2020 to 2022). Notes on the research overall: Collaborator samples came from the United States, Italy and Spain and covered acute and convalescent phases of COVID-19. The repertoires were made available in a free public database intended to serve as a resource for research on the immune response to SARS-CoV-2. Sample metadata almost always included a de-identified subject ID, COVID-19 status, age in years and sex. The prospective study material was composed of cDNA or gDNA derived from T cells, B-cell-depleted T cells, or PBMCs. Subjects who had been exposed to COVID-19, were actively infected with it, or had recovered from it provided the deeply sampled blood TCRbeta repertoires that made up the dataset. Where HLA class I and class II types were available, the types were taken from metadata supplied by the sample provider, not from assay-based typing. Samples came from the ongoing ImmuneRACE study (first 160 participants) plus 1,254 subjects from 6 global collaborators.

For this clone: The clone's antigen remains unknown. The input lacks base qualities; no much larger clone sits a single base away.

Enrolling through a virtual design, the prospective study's participants ranged in age from roughly 18 to 90 years and lived across more than 20 United States geographic areas. To assign participants to cohorts, the prospective study relied on clinical history that participants themselves reported in a screening survey and a study questionnaire. Exposed participants had been in contact with someone with a PCR-confirmed or clinician-diagnosed COVID-19 case within 2 weeks of study entry. Mobile phlebotomists in the prospective study collected whole blood, serum and a nasopharyngeal or oropharyngeal swab from every participant. Prospective study participants could optionally give additional blood draws and questionnaires over a roughly 2-month period. Before DNA extraction, prospective study blood samples were shipped either frozen or at room temperature. The immunoSEQ Assay, a bias-controlled multiplex PCR, was used to amplify TCRbeta CDR3 regions from genomic DNA. As for how the authors treated the data: Within the assay, amplification of reference gene primers was used to estimate how many nucleated cells each sample contained. Sequence reads were collapsed and filtered to measure the absolute abundance of every unique TCRbeta CDR3 rearrangement. For each sample, productive Simpson clonality was calculated as the square root of Simpson's diversity index across productive rearrangements. Not all clones reach the TCRdb copy of this immuneACCESS table, which keeps in-frame sequences only. Checked studies attribute under half of the gap to unresolved V genes and leave the rest unexplained. Clone size and the V and J calls come from that table; the DNA yielded D and trimming. The sample table lists 250,000 to 300,000 clones, roughly 89% of them with a count of one. Jointly, the top ten make up roughly 2.8% of the sample.

Trimming costs V 7 bases and J 1 base, and their ends lie 6 bases apart. The CDR3, from cysteine to phenylalanine, totals 12 residues. Just CDR3 DNA is preserved here, 36 bases in frame from base 1. Overall results and qualifications from the work: The quantity of clinical and demographic metadata differed by source and by participant and was supplied without curation.

This TCR came from a woman in her 50s who had been exposed to COVID-19. Input material: PBMCs or T cells enriched from blood (not recorded which). In this chain, TRBV12-3 or TRBV12-4 is recombined with TRBJ2-3; the D gene is perhaps TRBD1, on 5 matching bases. The CDR3 reads as follows: CASTTGTDTQYF. In nucleotide form, the sequence is TGTGCCAGCACGACAGGCACAGATACGCAGTATTTT.